This T cell receptor beta chain was recovered during a study of PD-L1 blockade in urothelial cancer. The overall study: About 90% of the roughly 29 patients were men who had bladder-origin urothelial cancer. Peripheral blood specimens exhibited a median yield of around 140,000 T cells.

The V and J ends lost 7 bases and 3 bases respectively, with 15 bases between them. Looked up from germline, CDR1 is MDHEN and CDR2 is SYDVKM. This CDR3 is built from 15 residues. Measured with immunoSEQ multiplex PCR; TCRdb has only the in-frame clones, and not every one. The sample has approximately 46,000 clones; 81% are singletons. The sample here was PBMCs, taken around atezolizumab (anti-PD-L1) treatment. The chain recombines TRBV28 with TRBJ1-4; D might be TRBD1 (6 bases). This clonotype originated in a man in his 70s with urothelial cancer. In DNA form, the CDR3 reads TGTGCCAGCATCTCCGGTGGGACATCTAATGAAAAACTGTTTTTT. It codes for CASISGGTSNEKLFF. The complete variable domain, with remaining parts taken from reference TRBV28 and TRBJ1-4, reads DVKVTQSSRYLVKRTGEKVFLECVQDMDHENMFWYRQDPGLGLRLIYFSYDVKMKEKGDIPEGYSVSREKKERFSLILESASTNQTSMYLCASISGGTSNEKLFFGSGTQLSVL.